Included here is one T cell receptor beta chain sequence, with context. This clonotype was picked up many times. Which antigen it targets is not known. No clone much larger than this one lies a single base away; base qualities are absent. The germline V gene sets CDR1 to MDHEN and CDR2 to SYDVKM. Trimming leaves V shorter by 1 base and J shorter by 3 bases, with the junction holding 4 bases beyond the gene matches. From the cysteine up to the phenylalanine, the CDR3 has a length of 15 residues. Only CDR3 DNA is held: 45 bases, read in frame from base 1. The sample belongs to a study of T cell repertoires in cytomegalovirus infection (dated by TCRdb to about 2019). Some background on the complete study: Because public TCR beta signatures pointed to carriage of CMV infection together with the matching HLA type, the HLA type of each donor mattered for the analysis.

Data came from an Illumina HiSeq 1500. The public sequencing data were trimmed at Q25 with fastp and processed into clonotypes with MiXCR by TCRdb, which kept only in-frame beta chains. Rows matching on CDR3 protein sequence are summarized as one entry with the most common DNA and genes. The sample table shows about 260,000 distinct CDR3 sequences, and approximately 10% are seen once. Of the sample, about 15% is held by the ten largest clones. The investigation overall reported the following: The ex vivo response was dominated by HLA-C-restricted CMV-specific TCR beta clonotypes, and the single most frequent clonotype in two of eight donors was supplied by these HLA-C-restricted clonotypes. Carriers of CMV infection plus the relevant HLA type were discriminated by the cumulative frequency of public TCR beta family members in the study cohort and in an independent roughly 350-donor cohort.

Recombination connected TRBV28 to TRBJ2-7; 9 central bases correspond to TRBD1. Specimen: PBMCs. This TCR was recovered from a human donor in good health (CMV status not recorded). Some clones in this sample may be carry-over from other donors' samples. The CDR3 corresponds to CASSLLRGQGYEQYF. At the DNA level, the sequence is TGTGCCAGCAGTTTATTGCGGGGACAGGGCTACGAGCAGTACTTC. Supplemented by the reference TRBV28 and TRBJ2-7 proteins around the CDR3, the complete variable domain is DVKVTQSSRYLVKRTGEKVFLECVQDMDHENMFWYRQDPGLGLRLIYFSYDVKMKEKGDIPEGYSVSREKKERFSLILESASTNQTSMYLCASSLLRGQGYEQYFGPGTRLTVT.